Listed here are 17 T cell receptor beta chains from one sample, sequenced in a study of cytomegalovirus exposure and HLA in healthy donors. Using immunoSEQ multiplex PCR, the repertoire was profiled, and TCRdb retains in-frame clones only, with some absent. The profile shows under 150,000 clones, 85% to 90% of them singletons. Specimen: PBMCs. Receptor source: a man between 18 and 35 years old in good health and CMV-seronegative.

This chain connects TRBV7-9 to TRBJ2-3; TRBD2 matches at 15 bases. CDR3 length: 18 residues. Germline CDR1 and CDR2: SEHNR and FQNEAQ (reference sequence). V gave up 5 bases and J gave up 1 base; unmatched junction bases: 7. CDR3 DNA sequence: TGTGCCAGCAGCGGGGGGACTAGCGGGAGGTCGGGCACAGATACGCAGTATTTT. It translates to CASSGGTSGRSGTDTQYF. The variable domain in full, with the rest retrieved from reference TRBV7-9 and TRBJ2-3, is DTGVSQNPRHKITKRGQNVTFRCDPISEHNRLYWYRQTLGQGPEFLTYFQNEAQLEKSRLLSDRFSAERPKGSFSTLEIQRTEQGDSAMYLCASSGGTSGRSGTDTQYFGPGTRLTVL.

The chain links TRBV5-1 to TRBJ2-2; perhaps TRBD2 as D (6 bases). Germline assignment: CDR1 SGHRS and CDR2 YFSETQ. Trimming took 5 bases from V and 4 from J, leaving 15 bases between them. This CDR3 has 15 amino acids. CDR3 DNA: TGCGCCAGCAGAGGGACCGGGAGCCGCACCGGGGAGCTGTTTTTT. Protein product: CASRGTGSRTGELFF. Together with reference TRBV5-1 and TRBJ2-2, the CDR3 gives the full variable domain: KAGVTQTPRYLIKTRGQQVTLSCSPISGHRSVSWYQQTPGQGLQFLFEYFSETQRNKGNFPGRFSGRQFSNSRSEMNVSTLELGDSALYLCASRGTGSRTGELFFGEGSRLTVL.

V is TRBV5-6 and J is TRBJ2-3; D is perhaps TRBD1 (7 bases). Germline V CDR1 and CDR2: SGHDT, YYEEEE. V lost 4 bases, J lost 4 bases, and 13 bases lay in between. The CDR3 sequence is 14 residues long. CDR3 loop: CASSVFRGADTQYF. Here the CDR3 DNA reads TGTGCCAGCAGCGTATTCAGGGGGGCAGATACGCAGTATTTT.

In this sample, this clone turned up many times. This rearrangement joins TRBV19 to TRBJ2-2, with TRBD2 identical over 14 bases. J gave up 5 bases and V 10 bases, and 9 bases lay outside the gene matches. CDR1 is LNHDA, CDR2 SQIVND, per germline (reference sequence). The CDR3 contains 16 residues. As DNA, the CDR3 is TGTGCCACGCAGGGACTAGCGGGGGATTATACCGGGGAGCTGTTTTTT. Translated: CATQGLAGDYTGELFF.

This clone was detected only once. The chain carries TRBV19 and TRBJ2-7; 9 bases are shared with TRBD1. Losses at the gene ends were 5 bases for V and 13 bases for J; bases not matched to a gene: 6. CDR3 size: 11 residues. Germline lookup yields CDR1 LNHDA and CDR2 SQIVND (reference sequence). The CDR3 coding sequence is TGTGCCAGTAGTCACGGGACAGGGATTTACTTC. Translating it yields CASSHGTGIYF.

In DNA, the CDR3 is TGTGCCAGCAGCCAAGCGGTTGCGGGACAGGGCCAGGGCAGCTATGGCTACACCTTC. Translated: CASSQAVAGQGQGSYGYTF. V gene TRBV16 combines with J gene TRBJ1-2, with 9 bases lining up with TRBD1. In germline, CDR1 is KGHSY, CDR2 FQNENV. V shed 2 bases and J 4 bases; nucleotides not matched to a gene: 17. The CDR3 sequence is 19 residues long.

The CDR3 DNA sequence: TGTGCCAGCACCCCACAGGGTGAGACCGGGGAGCTGTTTTTT. Translating gives CASTPQGETGELFF. V gene TRBV6-1 combines with J gene TRBJ2-2; a possible D gene is TRBD1 (6 bases). This CDR3 is built from 14 residues. The V end was cut by 7 bases, the J end by 5 bases, with 14 bases between. In germline, CDR1 is MNHNS, CDR2 SASEGT.

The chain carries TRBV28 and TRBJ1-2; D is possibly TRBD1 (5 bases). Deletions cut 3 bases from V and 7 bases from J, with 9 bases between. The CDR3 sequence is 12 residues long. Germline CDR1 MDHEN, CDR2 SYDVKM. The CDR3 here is CASSFRGGGYTF. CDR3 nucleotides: TGTGCCAGCAGTTTCCGCGGGGGTGGCTACACCTTC.

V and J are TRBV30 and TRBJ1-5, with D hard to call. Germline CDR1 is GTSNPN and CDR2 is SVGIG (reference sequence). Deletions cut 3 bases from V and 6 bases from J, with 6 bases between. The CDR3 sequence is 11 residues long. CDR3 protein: CAWSSGQPQHF. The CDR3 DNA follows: TGTGCCTGGAGCTCGGGTCAGCCCCAGCATTTT.

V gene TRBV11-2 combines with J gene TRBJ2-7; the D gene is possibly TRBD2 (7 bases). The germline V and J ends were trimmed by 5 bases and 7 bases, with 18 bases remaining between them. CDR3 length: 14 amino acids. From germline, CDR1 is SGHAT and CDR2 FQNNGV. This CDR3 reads CASSVRGTTIEQYF. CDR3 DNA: TGTGCCAGCAGCGTTAGGGGGACTACTATTGAGCAGTACTTC. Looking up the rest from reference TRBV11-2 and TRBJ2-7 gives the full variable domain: EAGVAQSPRYKIIEKRQSVAFWCNPISGHATLYWYQQILGQGPKLLIQFQNNGVVDDSQLPKDRFSAERLKGVDSTLKIQPAKLEDSAVYLCASSVRGTTIEQYFGPGTRLTVT.

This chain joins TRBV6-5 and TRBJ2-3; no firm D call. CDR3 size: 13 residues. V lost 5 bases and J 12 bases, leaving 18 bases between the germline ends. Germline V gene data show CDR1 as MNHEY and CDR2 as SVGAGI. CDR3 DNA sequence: TGTGCCAGCAGTCAACCGGGTCTTAATTTTCAGTATTTT. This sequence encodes CASSQPGLNFQYF.

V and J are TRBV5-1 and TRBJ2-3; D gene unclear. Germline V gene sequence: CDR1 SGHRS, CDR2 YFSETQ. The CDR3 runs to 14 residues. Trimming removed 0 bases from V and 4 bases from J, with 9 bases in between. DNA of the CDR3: TGCGCCAGCAGCTTGGTGGTAGCCCCAGATACGCAGTATTTT. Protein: CASSLVVAPDTQYF.

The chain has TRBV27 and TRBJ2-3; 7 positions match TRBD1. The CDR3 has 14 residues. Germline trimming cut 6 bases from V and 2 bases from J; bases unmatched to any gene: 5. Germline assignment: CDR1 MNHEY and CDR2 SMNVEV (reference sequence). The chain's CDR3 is CASSFGTDTDTQYF. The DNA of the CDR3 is TGTGCCAGCAGCTTCGGGACAGACACAGATACGCAGTATTTT.

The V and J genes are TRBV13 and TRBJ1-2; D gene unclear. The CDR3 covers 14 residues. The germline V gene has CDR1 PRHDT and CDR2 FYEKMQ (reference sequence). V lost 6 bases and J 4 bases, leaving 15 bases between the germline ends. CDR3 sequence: CASRKTAVSYGYTF. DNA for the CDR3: TGTGCCAGCAGAAAAACAGCGGTTTCCTATGGCTACACCTTC.

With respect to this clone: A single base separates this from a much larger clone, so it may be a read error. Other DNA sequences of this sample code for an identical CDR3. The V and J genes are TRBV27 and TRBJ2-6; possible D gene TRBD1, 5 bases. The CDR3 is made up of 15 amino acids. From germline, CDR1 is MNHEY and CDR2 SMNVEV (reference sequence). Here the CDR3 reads CASRTPTSGANVLTF. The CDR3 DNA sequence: TGTGCCAGCAGGACACCAACCTCTGGGGCCAACGTTCTGACTTTC.

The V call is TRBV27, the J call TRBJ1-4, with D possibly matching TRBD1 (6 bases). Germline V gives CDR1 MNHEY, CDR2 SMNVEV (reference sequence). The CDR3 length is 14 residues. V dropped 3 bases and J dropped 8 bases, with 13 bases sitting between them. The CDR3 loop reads CASSFEQGREKLFF. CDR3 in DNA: TGTGCCAGCAGTTTTGAACAGGGTAGGGAAAAACTGTTTTTT.

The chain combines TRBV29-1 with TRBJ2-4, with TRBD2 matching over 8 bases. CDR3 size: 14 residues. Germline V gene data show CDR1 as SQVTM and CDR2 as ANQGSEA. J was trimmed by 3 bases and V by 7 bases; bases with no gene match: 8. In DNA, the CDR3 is TGCAGCGCCAGCGGGAGTAGGGACAAAAACATTCAGTACTTC. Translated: CSASGSRDKNIQYF.